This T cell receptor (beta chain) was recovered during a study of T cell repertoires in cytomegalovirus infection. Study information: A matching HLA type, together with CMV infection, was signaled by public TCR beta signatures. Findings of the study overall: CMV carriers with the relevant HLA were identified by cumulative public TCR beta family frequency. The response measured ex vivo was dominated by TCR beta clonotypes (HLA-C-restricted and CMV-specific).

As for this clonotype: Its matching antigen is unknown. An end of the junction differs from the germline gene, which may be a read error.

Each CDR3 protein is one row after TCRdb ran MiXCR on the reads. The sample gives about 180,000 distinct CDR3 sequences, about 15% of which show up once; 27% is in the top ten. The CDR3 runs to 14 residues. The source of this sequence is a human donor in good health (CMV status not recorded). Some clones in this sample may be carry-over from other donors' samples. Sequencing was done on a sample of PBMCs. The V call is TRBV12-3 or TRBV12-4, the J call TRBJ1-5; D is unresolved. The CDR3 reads CANSQDYSNQPQHF. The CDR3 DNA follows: TGTGCCAACAGTCAGGATTATAGCAATCAGCCCCAGCATTTT.